Listed below are T cell receptor beta chains from one sample, sequenced in a study of blood T cell repertoires in COVID-19. Produced via immunoSEQ multiplex PCR; TCRdb's table is partial and in-frame only. The table has 200,000 to 300,000 clones, 84% seen once; the top ten hold about 2%. Source material: peripheral blood. These receptors all stem from a man between 35 and 55 years old who had recovered from COVID-19. CDR3s include the opening cysteine and the closing phenylalanine or tryptophan. The D gene is left open where the match is weak. Size is stated for part of the rows, as once, few or many counts, or as a class when the clone is expanded.

j_call,d_call,cdr3_length,v_call,clone_size,cdr3_aa,cdr3_nt
TRBJ2-1,TRBD2,15,TRBV19,-,CASSMRGRAIDEQFF,TGTGCCAGTAGTATGCGCGGGAGGGCCATCGATGAGCAGTTCTTC
TRBJ1-2,-,13,TRBV7-2,once,CASRVAGIYGYTF,TGTGCCAGCAGGGTGGCAGGGATCTATGGCTACACCTTC
TRBJ1-5,TRBD1,15,TRBV2,-,CASRPGTGHFQPQHF,TGTGCCAGCAGGCCGGGGACAGGGCACTTTCAGCCCCAGCATTTT
TRBJ2-2,-,15,TRBV7-9,-,CASSSRGPNTGELFF,TGTGCCAGCAGCTCCAGGGGTCCGAACACCGGGGAGCTGTTTTTT
TRBJ2-4,TRBD2,15,TRBV3-1/TRBV3-2,-,CASSQDRLAGNIQYF,TGTGCCAGCAGCCAAGACCGGCTAGCGGGGAACATTCAGTACTTC
TRBJ1-1,-,13,TRBV30,once,CAWSRDSNTEAFF,TGTGCCTGGAGTAGGGACTCGAACACTGAAGCTTTCTTT
TRBJ2-1,-,14,TRBV11-3,-,CASSFGGSYNEQFF,TGTGCCAGCAGCTTCGGGGGCTCCTACAATGAGCAGTTCTTC
TRBJ2-1,-,15,TRBV18,many,CASSPERGRYNEQFF,TGTGCCAGCTCACCGGAACGGGGGAGGTACAATGAGCAGTTCTTC
TRBJ1-3,-,16,TRBV18,once,CASSPYIDRSGNTIYF,TGTGCCAGCTCACCATATATCGACAGGAGTGGAAACACCATATATTTT
TRBJ1-1,-,14,TRBV6-5,-,CASSYGGENTEAFF,TGTGCCAGCAGTTACGGAGGAGAGAACACTGAAGCTTTCTTT
TRBJ2-3,-,16,TRBV6-5,-,CASSYSLAQGTDTQYF,TGTGCCAGCAGTTACTCGTTGGCCCAGGGCACAGATACGCAGTATTTT
TRBJ2-1,-,14,TRBV6-4,-,CASSDSTSSGEQFF,TGTGCCAGCAGTGACTCGACCAGTTCGGGTGAGCAGTTCTTC
TRBJ1-1,TRBD1,14,TRBV9,-,CASSAGTGGTEAFF,TGTGCCAGCAGCGCCGGGACAGGGGGCACTGAAGCTTTCTTT
TRBJ1-1,TRBD1,14,TRBV6-4,-,CASSPGQGGTEAFF,TGTGCCAGCAGCCCGGGACAGGGGGGCACTGAAGCTTTCTTT
TRBJ2-1,TRBD1,16,TRBV9,-,CASSGRTGDFHYEQFF,TGTGCCAGCAGCGGTCGGACAGGGGATTTCCACTATGAGCAGTTCTTC
TRBJ1-5,-,13,TRBV7-9,-,CASSPGGWQPQHF,TGTGCCAGCAGCCCCGGCGGTTGGCAGCCCCAGCATTTT
TRBJ2-3,-,13,TRBV30,-,CAWTSDYTDTQYF,TGTGCCTGGACCAGTGATTACACAGATACGCAGTATTTT